These 28 T cell receptor beta chains originate from one sample sequenced in a study of CD8 T cells in ankylosing spondylitis. MiXCR, applied by TCRdb to the 5' RACE reads, yields one record per CDR3 protein. The sample holds around 180,000 distinct CDR3 sequences, 15% to 20% seen once. The source material was blood, either unsorted or a sorted T cell fraction (not recorded which). These receptors all come from a male donor aged 10-30 years with ankylosing spondylitis or in good health (not recorded which).

The rearrangement uses TRBV27 and TRBJ1-2; D possibly corresponds to TRBD1 (6 bases). The V end was cut by 0 bases, the J end by 7 bases, with 15 bases between. The CDR3 consists of 15 residues. Per the germline V gene, CDR1 is MNHEY and CDR2 is SMNVEV (reference sequence). The CDR3 nucleotides are TGTGCCAGCAGTTTATCCTTCCAAGGGGGTAGTGGCTACACCTTC. Translation gives CASSLSFQGGSGYTF.

In this sample, this clonotype turned up many times. This chain links TRBV11-2 with TRBJ2-1; 8 bases align to TRBD1. The length of the CDR3 is 13 residues. With V trimmed by 11 bases and J by 4 bases, 7 bases remained unmatched. Germline V lookup: CDR1 SGHAT, CDR2 FQNNGV. In DNA, the CDR3 is TGTGCCGGCGGAGGACAGGGATACAATGAGCAGTTCTTC. Translated: CAGGGQGYNEQFF.

This clonotype was counted at least ten times. V usage is TRBV7-6 and J usage is TRBJ2-3; D uncertain. The germline CDR1 and CDR2 sequences are SGHVS and FNYEAQ. The CDR3 consists of 13 residues. V dropped 1 base and J dropped 6 bases, with 8 bases sitting between them. CDR3 in amino acids: CASSLGSRDTQYF. The CDR3 DNA follows: TGTGCCAGCAGCTTAGGATCGAGGGATACGCAGTATTTT.

This chain links TRBV12-3 or TRBV12-4 with TRBJ1-1; the D gene is possibly TRBD1 (5 bases). The CDR3 is 13 residues long. Deletions cut 7 bases from V and 5 bases from J, with 14 bases between. The CDR3 DNA follows: TGTGCCAGCATCATGGGGGGGTTGACTGAAGCTTTCTTT. This encodes CASIMGGLTEAFF.

This rearrangement joins TRBV9 to TRBJ2-1; D assignment may be TRBD1 or TRBD2 (5 bases each). Between the trimmed V and J ends, which lost 2 bases and 3 bases, there was a span of 9 bases. The CDR3 spans 14 residues. CDR1 is SGDLS, CDR2 YYNGEE, per germline. The CDR3: CASSVGTNYNEQFF. The CDR3 DNA sequence: TGTGCCAGCAGCGTGGGGACCAACTACAATGAGCAGTTCTTC. The full variable domain, in which reference TRBV9 and TRBJ2-1 provide the parts outside the CDR3, is DSGVTQTPKHLITATGQRVTLRCSPRSGDLSVYWYQQSLDQGLQFLIQYYNGEERAKGNILERFSAQQFPDLHSELNLSSLELGDSALYFCASSVGTNYNEQFFGPGTRLTVL.

In its sample, this clonotype was seen many times. This chain links TRBV12-3 or TRBV12-4 with TRBJ2-5, with 8 bases aligning to TRBD1. With 4 bases clipped from V and 5 bases from J, the junction kept 0 bases outside the gene matches. The CDR3 totals 12 residues. The CDR3 DNA reads TGTGCCAGCAGTTGGGACAGGGAGACCCAGTACTTC. Translated: CASSWDRETQYF.

This clonotype was found many times. The rearrangement joins TRBV29-1 to TRBJ2-7; D perhaps matches TRBD1 (6 bases). Trimming shortened V by 5 bases and J by 3 bases, and 20 bases separated the two germline ends. CDR3 length equals 15 residues. Germline CDR1 is SQVTM and CDR2 is ANQGSEA. The CDR3 here is CSVTGWAGAVYEQYF. The CDR3, as DNA: TGCAGCGTTACTGGGTGGGCAGGGGCGGTCTACGAGCAGTACTTC.

This clonotype was recorded many times. The chain carries TRBV12-3 or TRBV12-4 and TRBJ1-4, with D tentatively TRBD1 (6 bases). The V end was cut by 8 bases, the J end by 7 bases, with 20 bases between. The CDR3 runs to 15 residues. In nucleotides, the CDR3 is TGTGCCAGCCGGAGGGGGGGGGCAGAAGTTGAAAAACTGTTTTTT. Residues: CASRRGGAEVEKLFF.

The V call is TRBV7-8, the J call TRBJ1-2; D unresolved. The CDR3 runs 14 residues. Looked up from germline, CDR1 is SGHVS and CDR2 is FQNEAQ. The V gene lost 5 bases and the J gene lost 5 bases, with 15 bases spanning the gap. The chain's CDR3 is CASSPPELWYGYTF. Written as DNA, the CDR3 is TGTGCCAGCAGCCCCCCTGAGTTGTGGTATGGCTACACCTTC.

The chain employs TRBV6-6 and TRBJ2-1, with 14 bases matching TRBD2. This CDR3 has 15 amino acids. V trimming: 6 bases; J trimming: 8 bases; junction bases outside the gene matches: 6. CDR1 is MNHNY, CDR2 SVGAGI, per germline (reference sequence). DNA of the CDR3: TGTGCCAGCAGCCGACTAGCGGGAGGGCCCTATGAGCAGTTCTTC. It yields the protein CASSRLAGGPYEQFF.

This clonotype was picked up many times. The chain joins TRBV12-3 or TRBV12-4 to TRBJ2-4; 8 bases align to TRBD2. The length of the CDR3 is 15 residues. V trimming: 5 bases; J trimming: 9 bases; junction bases outside the gene matches: 12. The DNA of the CDR3 is TGTGCCAGCAGTCCCTCGGCCGGGAGGGCCGGCATTCAGTACTTC. This encodes CASSPSAGRAGIQYF.

This clonotype was seen at least ten times. CDR3 region: CSARGAGNEKLFF. In nucleotides, the CDR3 is TGCAGTGCTAGAGGGGCAGGGAATGAAAAACTGTTTTTT. The rearrangement uses TRBV20-1 and TRBJ1-4, with D maybe TRBD1 (5 bases). The germline gives CDR1 DFQATT, CDR2 SNEGSKA (reference sequence). V lost 1 base and J 5 bases, leaving 8 bases between the germline ends. CDR3 size: 13 residues.

This clonotype was found many times. V is TRBV6-2 or TRBV6-3 and J is TRBJ2-7; either TRBD1 or TRBD2 may fit D (5 bases each). CDR3 size: 13 residues. CDR1 is MNHEY, CDR2 SVGEGT, per germline. The V end was cut by 3 bases, the J end by 7 bases, with 13 bases between. CDR3 protein: CASSYGGFGEQYV. As DNA, the CDR3 is TGTGCCAGCAGTTATGGGGGTTTCGGGGAGCAGTACGTC.

In its sample, this clonotype was seen many times. The V call is TRBV6-5, the J call TRBJ2-5; 7 nucleotides agree with TRBD2. With V trimmed by 0 bases and J by 5 bases, 3 bases remained unmatched. CDR3 length equals 14 residues. Germline V gives CDR1 MNHEY, CDR2 SVGAGI. This CDR3 is CASSYSGGLETQYF. The CDR3 DNA sequence: TGTGCCAGCAGTTACTCGGGAGGGCTTGAGACCCAGTACTTC.

This clonotype was observed many times. The chain has TRBV5-1 and TRBJ2-5, with TRBD2 matching over 7 bases. The germline V gene has CDR1 SGHRS and CDR2 YFSETQ. This CDR3 is built from 15 residues. Unmatched junction bases numbered 9, after V lost 2 bases and J lost 5 bases. The CDR3 region is CASSLAGGSGETQYF. The CDR3 region has the DNA TGCGCCAGCAGCTTAGCCGGCGGGAGTGGGGAGACCCAGTACTTC.

This clonotype was recorded at least ten times. The chain recombines TRBV12-3 or TRBV12-4 with TRBJ2-7, with 13 nucleotides matching TRBD2. Losses at the gene ends were 5 bases for V and 4 bases for J; bases not matched to a gene: 2. CDR3 length: 14 amino acids. CDR3 in amino acids: CASSAGLAGYEQYV. CDR3 in DNA: TGTGCCAGCAGTGCGGGACTAGCGGGGTACGAGCAGTACGTC.

This clonotype was observed at least ten times. V and J are TRBV15 and TRBJ1-4, with D perhaps TRBD1 (5 bases). V lost 5 bases and J 7 bases, leaving 23 bases between the germline ends. The CDR3 runs to 17 residues. Germline V gene sequence: CDR1 LNHNV, CDR2 YYDKDF (reference sequence). The chain's CDR3 is CATSSIGSWVRGEKLFF. CDR3 bases: TGTGCCACCAGCTCTATTGGTTCATGGGTGAGGGGTGAAAAACTGTTTTTT.

The chain employs TRBV10-1 and TRBJ1-2, with 9 bases fitting TRBD1. Germline lookup yields CDR1 WNHNN and CDR2 SYGVQD (reference sequence). Trimming at V came to 5 bases and at J to 6 bases, leaving 7 bases not matched to a gene. CDR3 length: 14 amino acids. CDR3 coding DNA: TGCGCCAGCAGTACCGGGACAGGGTCGAATGGCTACACCTTC. It yields the protein CASSTGTGSNGYTF.

There are many counts of this clonotype. The chain has TRBV12-3 or TRBV12-4 and TRBJ1-1; 7 nucleotides align to TRBD1. The V segment lost 6 bases and the J segment 3 bases; nucleotides outside the gene matches: 4. This CDR3 is built from 13 residues. Here the CDR3 reads CASRDRVDTEAFF. The CDR3 coding sequence is TGTGCCAGCAGAGACAGGGTAGACACTGAAGCTTTCTTT.

This clonotype has ten or more counts. Written as DNA, the CDR3 is TGTGCCAGCAAGGAGAGTGCAGATACGCAGTATTTT. Translation: CASKESADTQYF. The V gene is TRBV2, the J gene TRBJ2-3; no reliable D call. CDR3 length equals 12 residues. V shed 7 bases and J shed 4 bases, with 9 bases lying between them. CDR1 is SNHLY and CDR2 is FYNNEI in the germline V gene.

This clonotype was counted at least ten times. This sequence joins TRBV6-5 and TRBJ2-5; tentatively, D is TRBD2 (6 bases). Trimming took 6 bases from V and 7 from J, leaving 15 bases between them. Germline V gives CDR1 MNHEY, CDR2 SVGAGI. The length of the CDR3 is 13 residues. CDR3 sequence (DNA): TGTGCCAGCAGGCCTAGCGCCGCCGGGACCCAGTACTTC. Translated: CASRPSAAGTQYF.

The sample holds many counts of this clonotype. The chain carries TRBV18 and TRBJ2-3; a weak D match, TRBD1 (5 bases). Germline CDR1 and CDR2: KGHSH and LQKENI. The V and J ends lost 3 bases and 1 base respectively, with 11 bases between them. The CDR3 loop spans 15 amino acids. CDR3 DNA sequence: TGTGCCAGCTCACCCCCAGGGCCCCGCACAGATACGCAGTATTTT. Its protein is CASSPPGPRTDTQYF.

In the case of this clonotype: One base away lies a much larger clone, so this may be a sequencing read error. Likely a read error: the CDR3 ends without its conserved phenylalanine or tryptophan. This chain joins TRBV29-1 and TRBJ2-3; perhaps TRBD2 as D (6 bases). There are 12 residues in the CDR3. Germline V gene sequence: CDR1 SQVTM, CDR2 ANQGSEA. Trimming pared 7 bases from V and 6 bases from J, leaving 14 bases between. This CDR3 reads CSGRGAGDTQYI. The DNA for the CDR3 is TGCAGCGGCCGCGGGGCAGGGGATACGCAGTATATT.

V usage is TRBV10-1 and J usage is TRBJ1-2, with no clear D. Looked up from germline, CDR1 is WNHNN and CDR2 is SYGVQD (reference sequence). This CDR3 spans 13 amino acids. Trimming removed 4 bases from V and 8 bases from J, with 14 bases in between. CDR3 region: CASSAGQRRGYTF. CDR3 DNA: TGCGCCAGCAGTGCGGGCCAAAGAAGGGGCTACACCTTC.

This clonotype occurred many times. The V call is TRBV6-1, the J call TRBJ1-2; 7 nucleotides align to TRBD1. CDR1 is MNHNS, CDR2 SASEGT, per germline. The CDR3 has 15 residues. The junction had 12 bases not matched to a gene; V was cut back by 8 bases and J by 3 bases. CDR3: CASPPTGIEDYGYTF. DNA of the CDR3: TGTGCCAGCCCTCCGACAGGGATCGAAGACTATGGCTACACCTTC.

This clonotype showed up many times. V is TRBV7-2 and J is TRBJ2-7; D remains unclear. This CDR3 comprises 16 residues. Germline V gene sequence: CDR1 SGHTA, CDR2 FQGNSA. Trimming shortened V by 0 bases and J by 0 bases, and 12 bases separated the two germline ends. CDR3 DNA sequence: TGTGCCAGCAGCTTAGCGCCCCCTAGAACCTCCTACGAGCAGTACTTC. Amino acid sequence: CASSLAPPRTSYEQYF.

This clonotype was picked up many times. The chain has TRBV7-9 and TRBJ2-2; unclear D gene. Germline V CDR1 and CDR2: SEHNR, FQNEAQ (reference sequence). Trimming pared 4 bases from V and 13 bases from J, leaving 10 bases between. The CDR3 runs to 11 residues. This CDR3 reads CASSYTRWLFF. The CDR3 coding sequence is TGTGCCAGCAGCTACACCCGGTGGCTGTTTTTT.

At least ten counts were recorded for this clonotype. This chain links TRBV2 with TRBJ2-5, with 9 bases fitting TRBD2. The germline CDR1 and CDR2 sequences are SNHLY and FYNNEI. There are 15 residues in the CDR3. J gave up 4 bases and V 2 bases, and 5 bases lay outside the gene matches. CDR3 protein: CASSEIGSGRETQYF. The CDR3 coding sequence is TGTGCCAGCAGTGAAATTGGTAGCGGGAGAGAGACCCAGTACTTC.